The rows below give T cell receptor beta chains drawn from one sample of a study of CXCR3-negative and CXCR3-positive naive CD8 T cells. TCRdb reprocessed the 5' RACE reads, with one entry per CDR3 protein and no DNA. In all, the sample yields about 45,000 distinct CDR3 sequences. The material sequenced was naive CXCR3- CD8+ T cells from blood. The origin of the receptors is a human donor in good health. Some clones in this sample may be carry-over from other donors' samples. The CDR3 runs from the conserved cysteine through the conserved F or W. The order of the fields is J gene, V gene, CDR3 length, CDR3 protein.

TRBJ2-7 | TRBV4-1 | 18 | CASSQDQVGDRRPYEQYF
TRBJ2-1 | TRBV11-2 | 15 | CASSPSRAPLNEQFF
TRBJ1-1 | TRBV28 | 14 | CASSLLGEGTEAFF
TRBJ2-7 | TRBV4-3 | 14 | CASSQRAAAYEQYF
TRBJ2-3 | TRBV6-5 | 15 | CASSQDRGGRDTQYF
TRBJ2-2 | TRBV28 | 15 | CASSFETMNTGELFF
TRBJ2-7 | TRBV5-4 | 14 | CASSWTGPGYEQYF
TRBJ2-2 | TRBV24-1 | 16 | CATSDPRDRGFGELFF
TRBJ2-7 | TRBV29-1 | 13 | CSARGQGAYEQYF
TRBJ2-5 | TRBV29-1 | 11 | CSVESWETQYF
TRBJ2-3 | TRBV25-1 | 16 | CASSDTGDTWPDTQYF
TRBJ2-7 | TRBV27 | 13 | CASKNLGSYEQYF
TRBJ2-1 | TRBV4-3 | 12 | CASSQEGNEQFF
TRBJ2-7 | TRBV28 | 13 | CASSPGPVGEQYF
TRBJ1-1 | TRBV4-1 | 17 | CASSQDATGAVNTEAFF
TRBJ2-1 | TRBV6-2/TRBV6-3 | 14 | CASSYGTASNEQFF
TRBJ1-6 | TRBV19 | 13 | CASSISGDSPLHF
TRBJ2-1 | TRBV5-5 | 14 | CASSFVFSEDEQFF
TRBJ2-7 | TRBV20-1 | 13 | CSAQGQEPYEQYF
TRBJ2-1 | TRBV9 | 16 | CASSVGSRIHPPGQFF
TRBJ2-7 | TRBV29-1 | 12 | CSVDMAGDEQYF
TRBJ2-2 | TRBV15 | 17 | CATSTSWGGTWTGELFF
TRBJ2-7 | TRBV29-1 | 18 | CSVEGLLHSTGSDYEQYF
TRBJ2-5 | TRBV20-1 | 15 | CSARDPASGVGTQYF
TRBJ2-3 | TRBV27 | 13 | CASGTGMSDTQYF